These T cell receptor beta chains were read from a single sample in a study of blood T cells in healthy people across ages. MiXCR, applied by TCRdb to the 5' RACE reads, yields one record per CDR3 protein. The sample consists of about 680,000 distinct CDR3 sequences, around 49% of them appearing once. The sequenced sample consisted of blood. The receptors derive from a woman aged 60-75 years in good health. The conserved cysteine and the conserved F or W are not part of the CDR3 here. Expanded clones get a size class; other rows say once, few or many, or leave the size out.

V gene	J gene	clone size	CDR3 protein
TRBV4-2	-	once	ASSQGGLAGVYEQY
TRBV28	TRBJ2-7	-	ASSSLGYTYEQY
TRBV11-2	TRBJ2-7	once	ASSLGVPSDEQY
TRBV28	TRBJ1-3	-	ASLNNIPGPSGNTIY
TRBV29-1	TRBJ1-2	once	SVRDRGRGEGGYT
TRBV20-1	TRBJ2-1	-	SAPLVRRLYNEQF
TRBV7-3	TRBJ2-7	once	ASSSRQGLDNEQY
TRBV9	TRBJ1-2	few	ASSIGPQTPLGYT
TRBV2	-	-	ASKGSTYEQY
TRBV7-9	TRBJ1-2	-	ASSLGGHYGYT